The clone carrying this T cell receptor beta chain showed up just a few times. Its antigen remains unknown. The data were taken from a study of post-analysis software for immune sequencing data. There are 14 residues in the CDR3. V was pared by 2 bases and J by 1 base, with 7 bases between. Germline V gives CDR1 ENHRY, CDR2 SYGVKD. Unique molecular identifiers had been added to the TCR beta cDNA libraries. TCRdb recomputed calls from the PCR reads with MiXCR, one row per CDR3 protein. The table lists hundreds of thousands of distinct CDR3 sequences, just under 30% of them singletons, with roughly 0.53% in the top ten. Study conclusions and caveats: Among four to six TRBV segments more frequent in patients than controls were TRBV5-6, TRBV5-1 and TRBV20-1.

The sequencing sample was made of blood. The chain employs TRBV10-3 and TRBJ2-3; D not resolved. The TCR comes from a girl between 5 and 17 years old with multiple sclerosis. The DNA for the CDR3 is TGTGCCATCAGTGAGAGGAGCGGCACAGATACGCAGTATTTT. It encodes CAISERSGTDTQYF.